A selection of T cell receptor beta chains follows, all from one sample in a study of cytomegalovirus exposure and HLA in healthy donors. The assay was immunoSEQ multiplex PCR, and TCRdb's table has in-frame clones only and misses some. This sample has around 200,000 clones, with about three quarters found just once. Material: PBMCs. The source of these receptors is a man between 35 and 55 years old in good health and CMV-seronegative. Each CDR3 is given with its conserved first and last residue. D genes are given only for firm matches. Expanded clones are given a class, and other clones once, few, many or no size at all.

D | size | J | V | DNA | CDR3
. | . | TRBJ2-5 | TRBV20-1 | TGCAGTGGGGGGCAGCTCGAGACCCAGTACTTC | CSGGQLETQYF
. | . | TRBJ1-1 | TRBV6-5 | TGTGCCTCAGGGGTAGGCAGCCCGGGCACTGAAGCTTTCTTT | CASGVGSPGTEAFF
TRBD2 | . | TRBJ2-3 | TRBV4-2 | TGTGCCAGCAGTCCTCCTGGGGGCACTAGCGGGGGGCCAGATACGCAGTATTTT | CASSPPGGTSGGPDTQYF
TRBD2 | . | TRBJ2-1 | TRBV5-4 | TGTGCCAGCAGCCCAGGACTAGCGGGAGTGGGCCACAATGAGCAGTTCTTC | CASSPGLAGVGHNEQFF
. | . | TRBJ1-2 | TRBV2 | TGTGCCAGCAGTGTTGGGACTATGGACGGCTACACCTTC | CASSVGTMDGYTF
. | once | TRBJ1-2 | TRBV14 | TGTGCCAGCAGCCAAGTCGACTCTTCCTATGGCTACACCTTC | CASSQVDSSYGYTF
. | . | TRBJ1-1 | TRBV14 | TGTGCCAGCAGCCAGGGGCGGAGACTTTATACCGGCACTGAAGCTTTCTTT | CASSQGRRLYTGTEAFF
TRBD1 | . | TRBJ2-5 | TRBV27 | TGTGCCAGCAGGCGAACAGGGGTAAAGGGAGAGACCCAGTACTTC | CASRRTGVKGETQYF
. | . | TRBJ2-1 | TRBV5-4 | TGTGCCAGCAGCTTAGACATCAATGAGCAGTTCTTC | CASSLDINEQFF
. | . | TRBJ1-6 | TRBV28 | TGTGCCAGCAGTTTGGTGCAGTCTAATTCACCCCTCCACTTT | CASSLVQSNSPLHF
TRBD2 | . | TRBJ2-3 | TRBV15 | TGTGCCACCAGCAGAGATCGGCAGGGAGGGGATACGCAGTATTTT | CATSRDRQGGDTQYF
TRBD2 | . | TRBJ2-2 | TRBV10-3 | TGTGCCATCAGTGAGGGGACTAGCGGGAACCGTGGGGAGCTATTTTTT | CAISEGTSGNRGELFF
. | . | TRBJ1-1 | TRBV11-3 | TGTGCCAGCAGTTCTGGGCACTTGGCTGAAGCTTTCTTT | CASSSGHLAEAFF
. | . | TRBJ1-3 | TRBV28 | TGTGCCAGCAGTTTTCAGGGTGGAAACACCATATATTTT | CASSFQGGNTIYF
TRBD1 | . | TRBJ2-7 | TRBV6-6 | TGTGCCAGCAGTTCCGGACAGGGGGCATACGAGCAGTACTTC | CASSSGQGAYEQYF
. | few | TRBJ1-1 | TRBV5-1 | TGCGCCAGCAGCTTTGGGCAGGGCCACACTGAAGCTTTCTTT | CASSFGQGHTEAFF
TRBD1 | . | TRBJ1-1 | TRBV29-1 | TGCAGCGTTGAACAGGGGGCAACTTTCTTT | CSVEQGATFF
. | . | TRBJ1-1 | TRBV15 | TGTGCCACCAGCATACAGGACACTGAAGCTTTCTTT | CATSIQDTEAFF
TRBD1 | . | TRBJ1-2 | TRBV11-2 | TGTGCCAGCAGCCTAGGACAGGAAGGCTATAATGGCTACACCTTC | CASSLGQEGYNGYTF
TRBD2 | once | TRBJ2-3 | TRBV10-1 | TGCGCCAGCAGTGAAGGGAGGACTAGCGGGAAGAGCACAGATACGCAGTATTTT | CASSEGRTSGKSTDTQYF
. | few | TRBJ2-3 | TRBV5-1 | TGCGCCAGCAGCCAAGGACAGTTTGCGGCAGATACGCAGTATTTT | CASSQGQFAADTQYF
. | . | TRBJ1-2 | TRBV12-5 | TGTGCTAGTGGTTCCGCAGGTCCGTACACCTTC | CASGSAGPYTF
. | . | TRBJ2-2 | TRBV5-4 | TGTGCCAGCAGCTTGGTTGCGGGGTCGAACACCGGGGAGCTGTTTTTT | CASSLVAGSNTGELFF
TRBD2 | . | TRBJ2-7 | TRBV4-2 | TGTGCCAGCAGCCGTAGCGGGAGGCGGTACGAGCAGTACTTC | CASSRSGRRYEQYF
TRBD1 | . | TRBJ2-4 | TRBV5-6 | TGTGCCAGCAGCTTCGGGACAGGGGAACAGTACTTC | CASSFGTGEQYF
. | . | TRBJ1-2 | TRBV7-9 | TGTGCCAGCAGTTTTTCCGACACTTGGGGCTACACCTTC | CASSFSDTWGYTF
. | . | TRBJ2-2 | TRBV4-2 | TGTGCCAGCAGCCCCCACGGCGGACTAAACACCGGGGAGCTGTTTTTT | CASSPHGGLNTGELFF
TRBD2 | . | TRBJ2-1 | TRBV2 | TGTGCCAGCAGTCCTAGCGGCTCCTACAATGAGCAGTTCTTC | CASSPSGSYNEQFF
. | . | TRBJ2-1 | TRBV19 | TGTGCCAGGAAGGTCCGGGGTGACCCCTACAATGAGCAGTTCTTC | CARKVRGDPYNEQFF
TRBD1 | . | TRBJ1-3 | TRBV4-3 | TGCGCCAGCAGCCAAGATCACGCAGGGGGCTACTCTGGAAACACCATATATTTT | CASSQDHAGGYSGNTIYF
TRBD1 | . | TRBJ2-7 | TRBV5-1 | TGCGCCAGCAGCTTGGCTGACAGGGGTCCCCACGAGCAGTACTTC | CASSLADRGPHEQYF